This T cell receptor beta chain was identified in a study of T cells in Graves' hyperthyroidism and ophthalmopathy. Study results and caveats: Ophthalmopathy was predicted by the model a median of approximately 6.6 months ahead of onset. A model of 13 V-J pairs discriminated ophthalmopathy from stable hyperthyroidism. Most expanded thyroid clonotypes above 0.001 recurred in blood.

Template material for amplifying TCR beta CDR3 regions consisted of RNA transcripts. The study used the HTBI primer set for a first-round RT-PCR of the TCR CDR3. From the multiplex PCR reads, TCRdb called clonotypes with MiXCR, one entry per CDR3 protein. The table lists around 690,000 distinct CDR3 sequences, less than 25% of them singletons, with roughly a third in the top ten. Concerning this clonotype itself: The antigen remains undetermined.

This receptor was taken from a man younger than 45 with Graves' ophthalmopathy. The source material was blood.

CDR3 sequence reads: CASSLNDRGGELFF. CDR3 DNA: TGTGCCAGCAGCTTAAACGATCGGGGCGGGGAGCTGTTTTTT. V gene TRBV7-9 combines with J gene TRBJ2-2, with D perhaps matching TRBD2 (5 bases). CDR1 and CDR2 (germline): SEHNR, FQNEAQ (reference sequence). This CDR3 contains 14 residues. With 2 bases removed from V and 7 bases from J, the gap between germline ends came to 11 bases. The whole variable domain, remainder taken from reference TRBV7-9 and TRBJ2-2, is DTGVSQNPRHKITKRGQNVTFRCDPISEHNRLYWYRQTLGQGPEFLTYFQNEAQLEKSRLLSDRFSAERPKGSFSTLEIQRTEQGDSAMYLCASSLNDRGGELFFGEGSRLTVL.